Sequencing of this T cell receptor beta chain was carried out in a study of T cell responses to AZD1222 COVID-19 vaccine. Some second doses came at about 4 weeks and others at about 12 weeks; these were pooled. The table came from immunoSEQ multiplex PCR; TCRdb's copy has only in-frame clones and leaves some out. Of over 100,000 clones in the sample, just over 90% are singletons; the top ten hold roughly 0.98%. The TCR originated in an adult who received the AZD1222 COVID-19 vaccine. Sequenced material: peripheral blood, taken 28 days after the second AZD1222 dose.

CDR3 bases: TGCGCCAGCAGCTTGGACAGGGGAAACACTGAAGCTTTCTTT. It is translated as CASSLDRGNTEAFF. This sequence joins TRBV5-1 and TRBJ1-1; 7 bases fit TRBD1. V lost 0 bases and J lost 2; bases outside the gene matches: 1. The CDR3 runs to 14 residues. Germline assignment: CDR1 SGHRS and CDR2 YFSETQ.